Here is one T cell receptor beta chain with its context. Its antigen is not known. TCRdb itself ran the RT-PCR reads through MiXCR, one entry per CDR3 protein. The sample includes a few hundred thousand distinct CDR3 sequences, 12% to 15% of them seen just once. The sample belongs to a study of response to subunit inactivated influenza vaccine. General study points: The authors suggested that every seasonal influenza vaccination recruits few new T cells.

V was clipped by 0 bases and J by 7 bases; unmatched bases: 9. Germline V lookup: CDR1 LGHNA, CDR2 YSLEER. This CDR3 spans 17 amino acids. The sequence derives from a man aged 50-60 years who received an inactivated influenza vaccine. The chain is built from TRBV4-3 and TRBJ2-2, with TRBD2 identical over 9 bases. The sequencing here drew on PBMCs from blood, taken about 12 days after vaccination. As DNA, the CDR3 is TGCGCCAGCAGCCAAGATTTTGGGACTAGCTTGAGCGGGGAGCTGTTTTTT. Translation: CASSQDFGTSLSGELFF.